The source of this T cell receptor beta chain is a study of CD8+ T cells in alopecia areata. Following RNA extraction, reverse transcription yielded cDNA that acted as the sequencing template. Some clones are missing from TCRdb's copy, which holds only in-frame ones; the method was immunoSEQ multiplex PCR. Of 89,000 or so clones listed, about 53% are singletons. V lost 4 bases and J lost 2, with 14 bases in between. This CDR3 comprises 15 residues. Germline lookup yields CDR1 MNHEY and CDR2 SVGAGI. Sample: NKG2D-high CD8+ T cells sorted from blood. V gene TRBV6-5 combines with J gene TRBJ1-2; tentatively, D is TRBD1 (5 bases). The sequence was collected from a human donor with alopecia areata. In DNA, the CDR3 is TGTGCCAGCAGTTCTCAGGGAGGGTGGAACTATGGCTACACCTTC. It specifies CASSSQGGWNYGYTF.